The rows below give T cell receptor beta chains drawn from one sample of a study of regulatory T cells in long-lasting Graves disease. TCRdb re-called the multiplex PCR reads with MiXCR, one entry per CDR3 protein. The repertoire holds about 370,000 distinct CDR3 sequences, around a sixth seen once, with about 20% in the top ten. Sequencing used peripheral blood mononuclear cells (PBMCs), obtained at new diagnosis, from a patient treated with antithyroid drugs. These receptors were obtained from a female donor with Graves disease. Each CDR3 is given with its conserved first and last residue. D genes are given only for firm matches. Clone size is shown for a subset of rows, as once, few, many or a class of expanded clone.

d_gene,v_gene,abundance,j_gene,CDR3nt,CDR3aa
-,TRBV2,many,TRBJ2-7,TGTGCCAGCAGGACACAGGGTGGCGAGCAGTACTTC,CASRTQGGEQYF
TRBD2,TRBV28,many,TRBJ2-2,TGTGCCAGCAGTTTGCCGGGACTAGCGGGAGAGAGCGGGGAGCTGTTTTTT,CASSLPGLAGESGELFF
-,TRBV7-6,many,TRBJ2-7,TGTGCCAGCAGCTTATTTGAGGGAAGCTCCTACGAGCAGTACTTC,CASSLFEGSSYEQYF
TRBD2,TRBV28,-,TRBJ2-3,TGTGCCAGCAGCCAAGGAACTAGCGGGAGAATAGATACGCAGTATTTT,CASSQGTSGRIDTQYF
TRBD1,TRBV6-5,many,TRBJ1-2,TGTGCCAGCAGTTACCGCCCGACAGGGACTAACTATGGCTACACCTTC,CASSYRPTGTNYGYTF
TRBD2,TRBV10-1,many,TRBJ2-2,TGCGCCAGTCGGGGGGGCCACACCGGGGAGCTGTTTTTT,CASRGGHTGELFF
TRBD1,TRBV27,few,TRBJ1-2,TGTGCCAGCAGTGAAGGGGGCATTACTAACTATGGCTACACCTTC,CASSEGGITNYGYTF
-,TRBV5-6,-,TRBJ2-1,TGTGCCAGCAGCTTTATCGGAGGCTACAATGAGCAGTTCTTC,CASSFIGGYNEQFF
-,TRBV11-2,many,TRBJ2-5,TGTGCCAGCAGCAAGGACGGGACGAGGAGGGAGACCCAGTACTTC,CASSKDGTRRETQYF
-,TRBV12-3/TRBV12-4,many,TRBJ2-3,TGTGCCAGCAGTTTAGTGGGGTGGCCGGTGGGCGGCACAGATACGCAGTATTTT,CASSLVGWPVGGTDTQYF
-,TRBV7-3,once,TRBJ2-1,TGTGCCAGCAGCATACTAGCCCTCCCTCACAATGAGCAGTTCTTC,CASSILALPHNEQFF
-,TRBV6-2/TRBV6-3,many,TRBJ2-1,TGTGCCAGCAGTTATTTTAGGTTAGTAGACTTCAACAATGAGCAGTTCTTC,CASSYFRLVDFNNEQFF
TRBD2,TRBV7-2,many,TRBJ2-3,TGTGCCAGCAGCGCGGGACTAGCGACAGATACGCAGTATTTT,CASSAGLATDTQYF
TRBD1,TRBV25-1,-,TRBJ2-5,TGTGCCAGCAGTGATCCGGGACAGGGGTGGGAGACCCAGTACTTC,CASSDPGQGWETQYF
-,TRBV11-2,many,TRBJ2-7,TGTGCCAGCAGCTTCGACCCGGCCGAGCAGCAGTACTTC,CASSFDPAEQQYF
-,TRBV11-2,many,TRBJ2-1,TGTGCCAGCAGCCCTATAGTCCCTAGCGCCTACAATGAGCAGTTCTTC,CASSPIVPSAYNEQFF
TRBD1,TRBV5-1,few,TRBJ2-1,TGTGCCAGCAGCTCCTCGGGACAGGGGTCTAGCTCCTACAATGAGCAGTTCTTC,CASSSSGQGSSSYNEQFF
-,TRBV4-2,-,TRBJ2-2,TGTGCCAGCAGCGATGGCGCCGGGGAGCTGTTTTTT,CASSDGAGELFF
TRBD2,TRBV25-1,many,TRBJ2-7,TGTGCCAGCAGCGCTAGTTCTAGCGGGGGTACCTACGAGCAGTACTTC,CASSASSSGGTYEQYF
-,TRBV20-1,many,TRBJ2-3,TGCAGTGCTAGAGACCGGGACAGCACAGATACGCAGTATTTT,CSARDRDSTDTQYF
-,TRBV2,many,TRBJ2-2,TGTGCCAGCAAGGAACACCTCACCGGGGAGCTGTTTTTT,CASKEHLTGELFF
-,TRBV13,-,TRBJ1-2,TGTGCCAGCAGCAGACAGGACTTCCCTAACTTC,CASSRQDFPNF
TRBD1,TRBV7-9,-,TRBJ2-1,TGTGCCAGCAGCTTAATATGGGACAGGGCCCATGAGCAGTTCTTC,CASSLIWDRAHEQFF
TRBD1,TRBV29-1,many,TRBJ2-3,TGCAGCGTCGCCTACGGGACAGGATCTAGCACAGATACGCAGTATTTT,CSVAYGTGSSTDTQYF
-,TRBV2,many,TRBJ2-3,TGTGCCACAGCAGTCCCCCAATCTAGCACAGATACGCAGTATTTT,CATAVPQSSTDTQYF
-,TRBV12-3/TRBV12-4,-,TRBJ2-7,TGTGCCAGCAGTATTGAAGGCTTCCTCGAGCAGTACTTC,CASSIEGFLEQYF